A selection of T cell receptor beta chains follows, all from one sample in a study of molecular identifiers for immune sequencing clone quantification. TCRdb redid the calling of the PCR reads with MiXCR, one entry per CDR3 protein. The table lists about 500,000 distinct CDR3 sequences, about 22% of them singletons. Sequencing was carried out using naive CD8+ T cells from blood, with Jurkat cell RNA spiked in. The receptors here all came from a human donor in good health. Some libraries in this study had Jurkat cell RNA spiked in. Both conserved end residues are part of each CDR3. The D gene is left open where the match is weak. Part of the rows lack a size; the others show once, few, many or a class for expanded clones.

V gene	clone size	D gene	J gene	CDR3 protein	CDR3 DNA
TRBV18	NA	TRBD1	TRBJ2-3	CASSPPGQGWVPSTDTQYF	TGTGCCAGCTCACCACCGGGACAGGGGTGGGTGCCTAGCACAGATACGCAGTATTTT
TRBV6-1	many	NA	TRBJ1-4	CAGRQPGGEKLFF	TGTGCCGGAAGACAGCCTGGGGGTGAAAAACTGTTTTTT
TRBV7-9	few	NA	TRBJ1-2	CASSFSPEGYTF	TGTGCCAGCAGCTTTTCGCCCGAGGGCTACACCTTC
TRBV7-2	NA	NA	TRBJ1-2	CASSSSRANYGYTF	TGTGCCAGCAGCTCCTCGAGGGCTAACTATGGCTACACCTTC
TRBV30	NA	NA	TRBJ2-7	CAWAGETYEQYF	TGTGCCTGGGCCGGGGAGACCTACGAGCAGTACTTC
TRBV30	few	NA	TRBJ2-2	CACSDRNTGELFF	TGTGCCTGTTCTGACAGGAACACCGGGGAGCTGTTTTTT
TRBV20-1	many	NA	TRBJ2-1	CSARVLGGNEQFF	TGCAGTGCTAGAGTATTAGGGGGCAATGAGCAGTTCTTC
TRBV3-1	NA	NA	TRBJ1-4	CASSQESDEKLFF	TGTGCCAGCAGCCAAGAATCGGATGAAAAACTGTTTTTT
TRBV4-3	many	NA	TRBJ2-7	CASSQEWQGLVYEQYF	TGCGCCAGCAGCCAAGAATGGCAGGGTCTCGTCTACGAGCAGTACTTC
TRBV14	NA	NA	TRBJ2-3	CASSQGAARAGAEADTQYF	TGTGCCAGCAGCCAAGGGGCCGCGCGGGCTGGGGCTGAGGCAGATACGCAGTATTTT
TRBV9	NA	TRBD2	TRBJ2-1	CASSVGAGDDNEQFF	TGTGCCAGCAGCGTAGGAGCGGGGGATGACAATGAGCAGTTCTTC
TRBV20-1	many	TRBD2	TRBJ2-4	CSARRGLAASLAKNIQYF	TGCAGTGCTAGAAGGGGACTAGCGGCCTCTCTAGCCAAAAACATTCAGTACTTC
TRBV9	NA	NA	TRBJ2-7	CASSGGAGFSYEQYF	TGTGCCAGCAGCGGGGGGGCAGGGTTCTCCTACGAGCAGTACTTC
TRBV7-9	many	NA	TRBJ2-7	CASSPDTTSYEQYF	TGTGCCAGCAGCCCCGACACAACCTCCTACGAGCAGTACTTC
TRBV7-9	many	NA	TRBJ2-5	CASSVSGTQETQYF	TGTGCCAGCAGCGTTAGCGGAACACAAGAGACCCAGTACTTC
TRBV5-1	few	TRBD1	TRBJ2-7	CASSLVEGTGSVEQYF	TGCGCCAGCAGCTTGGTCGAGGGGACAGGCTCGGTCGAGCAGTACTTC
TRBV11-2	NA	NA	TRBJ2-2	CASSLDGTWGTGELFF	TGTGCCAGCAGCTTAGATGGGACATGGGGCACCGGGGAGCTGTTTTTT
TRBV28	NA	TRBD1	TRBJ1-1	CASSPQGYMNTEAFF	TGTGCCAGCAGCCCACAGGGGTACATGAACACTGAAGCTTTCTTT
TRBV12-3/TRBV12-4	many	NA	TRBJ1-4	CASSLGGPNEKLFF	TGTGCCAGCAGTTTAGGGGGGCCTAACGAAAAACTGTTTTTT
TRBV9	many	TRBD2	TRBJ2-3	CASSERLAGMTDTQYF	TGTGCCAGCAGCGAACGACTAGCGGGGATGACAGATACGCAGTATTTT
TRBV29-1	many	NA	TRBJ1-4	CSVEEDGGGTNEKLFF	TGCAGCGTTGAAGAGGACGGGGGGGGCACTAATGAAAAACTGTTTTTT
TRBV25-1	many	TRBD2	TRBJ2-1	CASSLVVLAGTSSYNEQFF	TGTGCCAGCAGTCTTGTGGTGCTAGCGGGGACGAGCTCCTACAATGAGCAGTTCTTC
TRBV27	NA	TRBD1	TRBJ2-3	CASSLALTGGRTDTQYF	TGTGCCAGCAGTTTAGCCTTGACAGGGGGCCGCACAGATACGCAGTATTTT
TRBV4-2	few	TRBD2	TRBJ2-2	CASSPPLTSGMNTGELFF	TGTGCCAGCAGCCCCCCCCTGACTAGCGGGATGAACACCGGGGAGCTGTTTTTT
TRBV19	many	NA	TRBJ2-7	CASSTPGTEQYF	TGTGCCAGTAGTACCCCCGGCACCGAGCAGTACTTC
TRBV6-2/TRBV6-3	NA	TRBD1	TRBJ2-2	CASSSQGAFTGELFF	TGTGCCAGCAGTTCTCAGGGGGCGTTCACCGGGGAGCTGTTTTTT
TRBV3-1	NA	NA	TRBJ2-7	CASSLDAGIAYEQYF	TGTGCCAGCAGCCTCGACGCAGGGATAGCCTACGAGCAGTACTTC
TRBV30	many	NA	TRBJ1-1	CAWATGDTEAFF	TGTGCCTGGGCCACGGGGGACACTGAAGCTTTCTTT
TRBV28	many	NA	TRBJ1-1	CASSLRRDPEAFF	TGTGCCAGCAGTCTAAGACGGGATCCTGAAGCTTTCTTT
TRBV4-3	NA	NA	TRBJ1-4	CASSQDDVRGLTNEKLFF	TGCGCCAGCAGCCAAGATGATGTGCGGGGTCTGACTAATGAAAAACTGTTTTTT
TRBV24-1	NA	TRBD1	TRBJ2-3	CATSELRDRGTDTQCF	TGTGCCACCAGTGAGCTCCGGGACAGGGGTACAGATACGCAGTGTTTT
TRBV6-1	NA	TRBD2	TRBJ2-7	CASSEEGSGKYEQYF	TGTGCCAGCAGTGAAGAAGGTAGCGGGAAATACGAGCAGTACTTC
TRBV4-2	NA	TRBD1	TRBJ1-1	CASSSDIGDRGPTEAFF	TGTGCCAGCAGCTCAGACATCGGGGACAGGGGGCCTACTGAAGCTTTCTTT
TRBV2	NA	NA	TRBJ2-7	CASSEGWGTSYEQYF	TGTGCCAGCAGTGAAGGGTGGGGGACGTCCTACGAGCAGTACTTC
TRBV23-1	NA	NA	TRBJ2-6	CASSQSGGSGANVLTF	TGCGCCAGCAGTCAATCAGGGGGCTCTGGGGCCAACGTCCTGACTTTC
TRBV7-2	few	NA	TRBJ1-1	CASSLREAVSNTEAFF	TGTGCCAGCAGCTTACGTGAGGCAGTGTCGAACACTGAAGCTTTCTTT
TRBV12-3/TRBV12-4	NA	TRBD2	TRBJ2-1	CASSPPLTSDNEQFF	TGTGCCAGCAGTCCCCCCTTGACTAGCGACAATGAGCAGTTCTTC
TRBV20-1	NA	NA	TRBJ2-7	CSAGVRSQEREQYF	TGCAGTGCTGGAGTACGGTCGCAGGAGCGCGAGCAGTACTTC
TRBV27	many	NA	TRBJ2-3	CASSRSGLDTQYF	TGTGCCAGCAGTCGTTCAGGGCTCGATACGCAGTATTTT
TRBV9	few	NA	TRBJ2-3	CASSVVEGAGDTQYF	TGTGCCAGCAGCGTAGTGGAGGGGGCTGGAGATACGCAGTATTTT
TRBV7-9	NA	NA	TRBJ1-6	CASSSSPGQYNSPLHF	TGTGCCAGCAGCTCGTCCCCTGGACAATATAATTCACCCCTCCACTTT
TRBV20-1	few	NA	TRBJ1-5	CSVGIYSNQPQHF	TGCAGTGTAGGGATATATAGCAATCAGCCCCAGCATTTT
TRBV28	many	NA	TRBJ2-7	CASSREAGPYEQYF	TGTGCCAGCAGTAGGGAGGCAGGACCCTACGAGCAGTACTTC
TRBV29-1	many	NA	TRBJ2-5	CSVLQKETQYF	TGCAGCGTTCTTCAGAAAGAGACCCAGTACTTC
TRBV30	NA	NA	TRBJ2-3	CAWSVRGSPINSVF	TGTGCCTGGAGTGTACGGGGGTCCCCAATTAACTCCGTTTTT
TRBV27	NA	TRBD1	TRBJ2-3	CASMGQDTDTQYF	TGTGCCAGCATGGGACAGGACACAGATACGCAGTATTTT
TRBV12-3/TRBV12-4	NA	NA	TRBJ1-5	CASSFGNSPTQHF	TGTGCCAGCAGTTTTGGAAACTCCCCGACCCAGCATTTT
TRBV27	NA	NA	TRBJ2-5	CASRPSLVGLWETQYF	TGTGCCAGCAGACCTTCGCTAGTGGGTCTGTGGGAGACCCAGTACTTC
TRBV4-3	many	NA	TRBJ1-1	CASSQGTRLPFWAFF	TGCGCCAGCAGCCAAGGGACCCGATTACCCTTTTGGGCTTTCTTT
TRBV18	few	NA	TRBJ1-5	CASSPGYSGVNQPQHF	TGTGCCAGCTCACCAGGGTACTCTGGGGTAAATCAGCCCCAGCATTTT
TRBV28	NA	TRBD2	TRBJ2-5	CASSAEGLAGGPWSRETQYF	TGTGCCAGCAGTGCCGAGGGACTAGCGGGAGGGCCCTGGTCCAGGGAGACCCAGTACTTC
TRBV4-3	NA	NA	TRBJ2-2	CASSQAGVGELFF	TGCGCCAGCAGCCAAGCAGGGGTCGGGGAGCTGTTTTTT
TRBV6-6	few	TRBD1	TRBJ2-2	CASSYASPGQFTGELFF	TGTGCCAGCAGTTACGCAAGTCCGGGACAGTTTACCGGGGAGCTGTTTTTT
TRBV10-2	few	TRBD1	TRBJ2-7	CASSRPRDRAYEQYF	TGCGCCAGCAGCCGACCGAGGGACAGGGCCTACGAGCAGTACTTC